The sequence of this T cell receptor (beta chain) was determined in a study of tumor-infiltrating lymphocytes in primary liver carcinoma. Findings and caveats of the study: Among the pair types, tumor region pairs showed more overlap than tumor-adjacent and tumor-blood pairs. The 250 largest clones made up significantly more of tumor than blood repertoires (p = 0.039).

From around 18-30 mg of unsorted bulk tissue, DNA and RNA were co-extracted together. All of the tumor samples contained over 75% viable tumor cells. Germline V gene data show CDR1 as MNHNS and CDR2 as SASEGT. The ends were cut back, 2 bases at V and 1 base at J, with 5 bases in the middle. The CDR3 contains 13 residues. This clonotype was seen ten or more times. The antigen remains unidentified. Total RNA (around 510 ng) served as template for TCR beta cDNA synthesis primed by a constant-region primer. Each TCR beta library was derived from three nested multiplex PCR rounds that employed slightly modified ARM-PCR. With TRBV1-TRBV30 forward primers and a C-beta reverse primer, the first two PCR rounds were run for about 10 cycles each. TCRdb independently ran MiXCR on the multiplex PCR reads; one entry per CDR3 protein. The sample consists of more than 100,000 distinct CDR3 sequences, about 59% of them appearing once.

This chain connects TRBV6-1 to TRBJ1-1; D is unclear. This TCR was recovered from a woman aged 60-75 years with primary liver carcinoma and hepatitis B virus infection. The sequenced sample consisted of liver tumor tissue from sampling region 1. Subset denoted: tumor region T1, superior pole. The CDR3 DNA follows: TGTGCCAGCAGTGAAAGTGAGAACACTGAAGCTTTCTTT. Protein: CASSESENTEAFF.